The TCR beta chain under discussion was sequenced for a study of CD8 T cells in ankylosing spondylitis. Study-wide results and limits: Significant enrichment of disease-linked clones was reported in matched ankylosing spondylitis synovial fluid. One TCR beta motif, made up of roughly 8 highly homologous variants, appeared characteristic of ankylosing spondylitis blood. The disease-linked clones had a CD8+ phenotype and low blood frequencies.

This clonotype has ten or more counts. The antigen remains unidentified. Quantitative 5'-RACE with molecular barcodes generated TCR beta libraries. TCRdb re-analysed the 5' RACE reads in MiXCR, keeping a single row per CDR3 protein. The table includes 200,000 to 250,000 distinct CDR3 sequences, about 10% detected once. The TCR was taken from a male donor with ankylosing spondylitis or in good health (not recorded which). What was sequenced was blood, either unsorted or a sorted T cell fraction (not recorded which).

The CDR3 DNA reads as TGCGCCAGCAGCTTGCACGGGCTAGCGGGGGTTCTAAACACCGGGGAGCTGTTTTTT. Its protein is CASSLHGLAGVLNTGELFF. The J gene is TRBJ2-2, the V gene TRBV5-1; 10 positions agree with TRBD2. CDR1 is SGHRS, CDR2 YFSETQ, per germline. With 1 base clipped from V and 2 bases from J, the junction kept 11 bases outside the gene matches. The CDR3 covers 19 residues.